This T cell receptor (beta chain) was captured in a study of cytomegalovirus exposure and HLA in healthy donors. Study as a whole: The 90 to 150 validation repertoires, a later analysis reported, used the same platform as the roughly 710 first-cohort repertoires.

Germline V gene data show CDR1 as SGHDT and CDR2 as YYEEEE. This CDR3 comprises 16 residues. V lost 2 bases and J lost 1; bases outside the gene matches: 3. Libraries were prepared by immunoSEQ multiplex PCR; TCRdb keeps only in-frame clonotypes and omits some of them. Here the sample spans approximately 160,000 clones, roughly 89% being singletons. This clone has just one count. Its antigen remains unknown. Whole-study results and caveats: Among TCR beta chains, those listed as cytomegalovirus-associated numbered 164. Testing in vitro showed a few CMV-associated chains specific for CMV antigens.

Sample: PBMCs. This clonotype was obtained from a woman aged 18-35 years in good health and CMV-seropositive. The J gene is TRBJ2-2, the V gene TRBV5-6; 9 bases align to TRBD2. CDR3 bases: TGTGCCAGCAGCTTCCAACTAGCGGGGAACACCGGGGAGCTGTTTTTT. Translated, it gives CASSFQLAGNTGELFF.